The next 4 T cell receptor beta chains were all read from a single sample in a study of T-cell memory formation after mild COVID-19. Using its own MiXCR run on the 5' RACE reads, TCRdb lists one record per CDR3 protein. The sample contains about 88,000 distinct CDR3 sequences, approximately 25% of which appear only once. The sequenced sample consisted of PBMCs or a T cell subset sorted from them (not recorded which). The receptors stem from a man younger than 35 who had mild COVID-19 (a few samples of this study predate the infection). Cell type and time point are not known.

The chain is built from TRBV2 and TRBJ1-6; D is possibly TRBD1 (5 bases). Germline CDR1 reads SNHLY; CDR2 reads FYNNEI. Trimming stripped 9 bases from V and 8 bases from J, with 20 bases between. This CDR3 comprises 15 residues. In DNA, the CDR3 is TGTGCCAGTTTAGGAATCGGGACCAATCATTCACCCCTCCACTTT. Protein product: CASLGIGTNHSPLHF.

The genes are TRBV4-3 and TRBJ2-1; TRBD2 might be the D (5 bases). The V gene lost 0 bases and the J gene lost 8 bases, with 14 bases spanning the gap. The germline V gene encodes CDR1 LGHNA and CDR2 YSLEER. This CDR3 has 15 residues. The CDR3, as DNA: TGCGCCAGCAGCCAAGAGATCGGCCTGAGGGATGAGCAGTTCTTC. Its protein product is CASSQEIGLRDEQFF.

V gene TRBV27 combines with J gene TRBJ2-6; D is possibly TRBD1 or TRBD2 (5 bases each). The V gene lost 5 bases and the J gene lost 8 bases, with 10 bases spanning the gap. Per the germline V gene, CDR1 is MNHEY and CDR2 is SMNVEV (reference sequence). The CDR3 runs 13 residues. As DNA, the CDR3 is TGTGCCAGCAGTACCGGGACGACCAACGTCCTGACTTTC. It specifies CASSTGTTNVLTF.

This CDR3 is CASSYLSVQGGIGNTIYF. DNA of the CDR3: TGTGCCAGCAGCTACTTATCGGTACAGGGGGGCATTGGAAACACCATATATTTT. The chain uses TRBV7-9 and TRBJ1-3; TRBD1 aligns across 8 bases. The CDR3 has 18 residues. Per the germline V gene, CDR1 is SEHNR and CDR2 is FQNEAQ (reference sequence). After removal of 4 bases from V and 3 bases from J, the junction contained 14 bases not matched to a gene.